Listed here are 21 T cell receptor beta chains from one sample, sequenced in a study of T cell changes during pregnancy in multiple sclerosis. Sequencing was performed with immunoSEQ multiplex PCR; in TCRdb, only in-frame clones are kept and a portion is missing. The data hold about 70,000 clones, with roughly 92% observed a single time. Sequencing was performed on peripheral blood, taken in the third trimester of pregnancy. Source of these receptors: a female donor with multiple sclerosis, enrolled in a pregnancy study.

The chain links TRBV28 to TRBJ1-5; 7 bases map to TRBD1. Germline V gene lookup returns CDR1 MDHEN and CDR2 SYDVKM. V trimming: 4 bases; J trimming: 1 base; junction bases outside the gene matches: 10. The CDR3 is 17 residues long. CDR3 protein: CASSSSGDSRSNQPQHF. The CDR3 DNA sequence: TGTGCCAGCAGTTCCTCGGGGGACAGTAGGAGCAATCAGCCCCAGCATTTT.

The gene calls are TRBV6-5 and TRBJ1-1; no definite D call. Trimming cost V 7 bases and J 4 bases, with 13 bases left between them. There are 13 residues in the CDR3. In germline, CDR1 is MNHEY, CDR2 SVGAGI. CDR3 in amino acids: CASTYQVSTEAFF. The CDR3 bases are TGTGCCAGCACTTATCAGGTATCCACTGAAGCTTTCTTT.

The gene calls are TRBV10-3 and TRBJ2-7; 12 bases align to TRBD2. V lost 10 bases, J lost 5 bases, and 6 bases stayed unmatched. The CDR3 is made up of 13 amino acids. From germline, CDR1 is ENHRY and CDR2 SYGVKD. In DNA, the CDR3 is TGTGCCACGGGACTAGCGGGTCCAGACGAGCAGTACTTC. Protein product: CATGLAGPDEQYF.

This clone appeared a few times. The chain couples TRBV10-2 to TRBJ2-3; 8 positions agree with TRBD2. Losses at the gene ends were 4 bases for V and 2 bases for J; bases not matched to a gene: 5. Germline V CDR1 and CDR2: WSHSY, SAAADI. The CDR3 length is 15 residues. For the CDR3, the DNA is TGCGCCAGCAGTGCTTGGCGGGAGGCCACAGATACGCAGTATTTT. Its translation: CASSAWREATDTQYF.

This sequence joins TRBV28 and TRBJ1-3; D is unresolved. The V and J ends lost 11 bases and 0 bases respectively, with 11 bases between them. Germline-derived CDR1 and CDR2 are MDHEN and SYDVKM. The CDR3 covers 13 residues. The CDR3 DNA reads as TGTGCCGCGTCACCGAGCTCTGGAAACACCATATATTTT. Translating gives CAASPSSGNTIYF.

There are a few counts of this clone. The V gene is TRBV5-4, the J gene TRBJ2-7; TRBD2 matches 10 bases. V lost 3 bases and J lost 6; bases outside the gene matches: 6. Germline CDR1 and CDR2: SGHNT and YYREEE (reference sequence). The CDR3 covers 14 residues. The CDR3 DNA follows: TGTGCCAGCAGCTCGAGAGGGACTAGCGCCGAGCAGTACTTC. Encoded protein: CASSSRGTSAEQYF.

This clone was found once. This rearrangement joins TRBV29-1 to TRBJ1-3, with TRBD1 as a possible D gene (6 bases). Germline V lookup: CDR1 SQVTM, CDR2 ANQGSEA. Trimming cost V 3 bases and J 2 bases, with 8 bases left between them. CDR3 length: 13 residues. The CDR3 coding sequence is TGCAGCGTTGAGGGGACAACTGGAAACACCATATATTTT. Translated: CSVEGTTGNTIYF.

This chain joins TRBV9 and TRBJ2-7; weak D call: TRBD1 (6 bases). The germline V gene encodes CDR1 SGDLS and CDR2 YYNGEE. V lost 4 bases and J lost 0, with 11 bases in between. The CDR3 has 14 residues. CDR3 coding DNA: TGTGCCAGCAGCCCACGGACAGTCTCCTACGAGCAGTACTTC. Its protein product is CASSPRTVSYEQYF.

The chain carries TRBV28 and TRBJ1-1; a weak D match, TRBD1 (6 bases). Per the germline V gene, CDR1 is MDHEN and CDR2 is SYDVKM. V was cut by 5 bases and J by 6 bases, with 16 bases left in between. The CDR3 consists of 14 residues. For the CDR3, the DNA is TGTGCCAGCAGTGAAGGGGGGGATAGGGCTGAAGCTTTCTTT. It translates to CASSEGGDRAEAFF.

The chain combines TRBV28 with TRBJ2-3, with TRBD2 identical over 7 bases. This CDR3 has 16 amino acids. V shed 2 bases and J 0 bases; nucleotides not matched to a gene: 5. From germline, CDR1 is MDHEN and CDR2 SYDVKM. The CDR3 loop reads CASSLVLAVSTDTQYF. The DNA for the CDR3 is TGTGCCAGCAGTTTAGTGCTAGCGGTTAGCACAGATACGCAGTATTTT. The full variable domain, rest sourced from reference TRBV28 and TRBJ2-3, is DVKVTQSSRYLVKRTGEKVFLECVQDMDHENMFWYRQDPGLGLRLIYFSYDVKMKEKGDIPEGYSVSREKKERFSLILESASTNQTSMYLCASSLVLAVSTDTQYFGPGTRLTVL.

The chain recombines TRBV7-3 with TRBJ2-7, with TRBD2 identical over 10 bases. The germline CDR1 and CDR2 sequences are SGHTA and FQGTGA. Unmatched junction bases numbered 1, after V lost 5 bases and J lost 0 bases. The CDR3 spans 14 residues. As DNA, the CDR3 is TGTGCCAGCAGCCGGACTAGCGGCTCCTACGAGCAGTACTTC. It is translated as CASSRTSGSYEQYF.

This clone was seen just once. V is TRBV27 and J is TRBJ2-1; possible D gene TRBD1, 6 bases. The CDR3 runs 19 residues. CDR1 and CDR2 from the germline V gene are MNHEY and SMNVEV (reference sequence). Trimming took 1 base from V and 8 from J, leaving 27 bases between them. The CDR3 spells CASSLWGPDSADLGDEQFF. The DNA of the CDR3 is TGTGCCAGCAGTTTATGGGGGCCAGACTCAGCGGACCTTGGGGATGAGCAGTTCTTC.

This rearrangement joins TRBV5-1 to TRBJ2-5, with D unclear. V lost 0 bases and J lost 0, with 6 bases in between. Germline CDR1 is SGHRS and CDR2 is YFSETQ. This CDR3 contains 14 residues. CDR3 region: CASSLVPDQETQYF. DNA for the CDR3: TGCGCCAGCAGCTTGGTGCCGGACCAAGAGACCCAGTACTTC.

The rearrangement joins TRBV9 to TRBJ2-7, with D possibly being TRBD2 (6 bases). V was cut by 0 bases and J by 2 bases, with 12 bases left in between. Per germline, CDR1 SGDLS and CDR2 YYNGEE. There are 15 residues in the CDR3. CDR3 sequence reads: CASSVGGGPTYEQYF. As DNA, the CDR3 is TGTGCCAGCAGCGTAGGTGGAGGGCCTACCTACGAGCAGTACTTC.

CDR3 protein: CASSQALVWGQPYEQYF. In nucleotides, the CDR3 is TGTGCCAGCAGCCAAGCCCTTGTTTGGGGACAGCCCTACGAGCAGTACTTC. This chain uses TRBV14 with TRBJ2-7; 7 bases are shared with TRBD1. Germline CDR1 SGHDN, CDR2 FVKESK. V shed 1 base and J 2 bases; nucleotides not matched to a gene: 11. CDR3 size: 17 residues.

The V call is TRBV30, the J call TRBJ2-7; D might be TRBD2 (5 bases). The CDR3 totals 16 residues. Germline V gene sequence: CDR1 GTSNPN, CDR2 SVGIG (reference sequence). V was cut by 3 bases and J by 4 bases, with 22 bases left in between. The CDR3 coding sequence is TGTGCCTGGAGCCGTCTTGCGTGGGAGAAACGGTACGAGCAGTACTTC. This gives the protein CAWSRLAWEKRYEQYF.

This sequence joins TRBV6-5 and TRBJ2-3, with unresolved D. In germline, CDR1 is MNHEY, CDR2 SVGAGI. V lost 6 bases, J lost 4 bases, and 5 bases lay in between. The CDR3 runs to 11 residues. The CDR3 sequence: CASRTADTQYF. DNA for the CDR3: TGTGCCAGCAGAACAGCAGATACGCAGTATTTT.

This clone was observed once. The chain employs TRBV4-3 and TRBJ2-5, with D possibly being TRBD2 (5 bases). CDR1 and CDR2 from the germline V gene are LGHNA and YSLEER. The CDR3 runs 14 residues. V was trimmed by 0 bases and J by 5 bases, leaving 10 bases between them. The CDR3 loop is CASSQDYSGETQYF. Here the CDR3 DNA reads TGCGCCAGCAGCCAAGATTATTCGGGGGAGACCCAGTACTTC.

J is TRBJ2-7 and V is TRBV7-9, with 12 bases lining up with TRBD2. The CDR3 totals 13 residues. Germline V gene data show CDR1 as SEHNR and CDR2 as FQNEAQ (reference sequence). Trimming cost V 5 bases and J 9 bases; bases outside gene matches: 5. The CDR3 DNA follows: TGTGCCAGCAGCCCGACTAGCGGGAGACGGCAGTACTTC. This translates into CASSPTSGRRQYF. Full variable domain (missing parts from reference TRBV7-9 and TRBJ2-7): DTGVSQNPRHKITKRGQNVTFRCDPISEHNRLYWYRQTLGQGPEFLTYFQNEAQLEKSRLLSDRFSAERPKGSFSTLEIQRTEQGDSAMYLCASSPTSGRRQYFGPGTRLTVT.

The CDR3 loop reads CASTSDKPYNEQFF. As DNA, the CDR3 is TGTGCCAGCACCTCGGACAAGCCCTACAATGAGCAGTTCTTC. V is TRBV27 and J is TRBJ2-1; D might be TRBD1 (5 bases). The ends were cut back, 7 bases at V and 2 bases at J, with 12 bases in the middle. CDR1 MNHEY and CDR2 SMNVEV come from the germline V gene (reference sequence). The length of the CDR3 is 14 residues.

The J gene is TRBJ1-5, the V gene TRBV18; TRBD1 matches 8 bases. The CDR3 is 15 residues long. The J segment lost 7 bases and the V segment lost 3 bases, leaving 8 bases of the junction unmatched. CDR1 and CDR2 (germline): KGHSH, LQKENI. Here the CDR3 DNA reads TGTGCCAGCTCACCCCCTGGACAGGGTGGGCAGCCCCAGCATTTT. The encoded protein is CASSPPGQGGQPQHF.